These T cell receptor beta chains were read from a single sample in a study of blood T cell repertoires in COVID-19. Measured with immunoSEQ multiplex PCR; TCRdb has only the in-frame clones, and not every one. Seen here are 200,000 to 300,000 clones, more than 75% observed once, and the top ten hold about 1.4%. Sequencing used peripheral blood. The receptors stem from a woman in her thirties or forties who had recovered from COVID-19. Both conserved end residues are part of each CDR3. Each record gives: CDR3 length, J gene, V gene, D gene, clone size, CDR3 protein, CDR3 DNA. A D gene is named only where the DNA matches it firmly. Not every row has a clone size; where given, it reads once, few, many or a size class.

len: 11
j_gene: TRBJ1-2
v_gene: TRBV20-1
d_gene: TRBD1
abundance: .
CDR3aa: CSAGQDYGYTF
CDR3nt: TGCAGTGCTGGACAGGACTATGGCTACACCTTC

len: 14
j_gene: TRBJ1-2
v_gene: TRBV2
d_gene: .
abundance: .
CDR3aa: CASSGGRSNYGYTF
CDR3nt: TGTGCCAGCAGTGGTGGCCGGAGTAACTATGGCTACACCTTC

len: 11
j_gene: TRBJ2-1
v_gene: TRBV20-1
d_gene: .
abundance: .
CDR3aa: CSAPPDNEQFF
CDR3nt: TGCAGTGCCCCCCCTGACAATGAGCAGTTCTTC

len: 15
j_gene: TRBJ2-5
v_gene: TRBV6-1
d_gene: TRBD1
abundance: .
CDR3aa: CASSEYWTGEETQYF
CDR3nt: TGTGCCAGCAGTGAATACTGGACAGGAGAAGAGACCCAGTACTTC

len: 14
j_gene: TRBJ1-2
v_gene: TRBV5-1
d_gene: .
abundance: .
CDR3aa: CASSLGPTRRGYTF
CDR3nt: TGCGCCAGCAGCTTGGGGCCGACGAGGAGGGGCTACACCTTC

len: 15
j_gene: TRBJ1-2
v_gene: TRBV6-2/TRBV6-3
d_gene: TRBD1
abundance: many
CDR3aa: CASSFRDRGQGGYTF
CDR3nt: TGTGCCAGCAGCTTCCGGGACAGGGGCCAGGGGGGCTACACCTTC

len: 17
j_gene: TRBJ1-1
v_gene: TRBV2
d_gene: .
abundance: .
CDR3aa: CASSELVGRGMNTEAFF
CDR3nt: TGTGCCAGCAGTGAATTGGTTGGGCGGGGAATGAACACTGAAGCTTTCTTT

len: 14
j_gene: TRBJ1-5
v_gene: TRBV30
d_gene: TRBD1
abundance: .
CDR3aa: CAWTGTGGYQPQHF
CDR3nt: TGTGCCTGGACCGGGACAGGGGGCTATCAGCCCCAGCATTTT

len: 15
j_gene: TRBJ1-6
v_gene: TRBV13
d_gene: TRBD1
abundance: once
CDR3aa: CASSPEVGQNSPLHF
CDR3nt: TGTGCCAGCAGCCCAGAGGTGGGACAGAATTCACCCCTCCACTTT

len: 14
j_gene: TRBJ2-7
v_gene: TRBV5-1
d_gene: .
abundance: .
CDR3aa: CASSLDGLGGEQYF
CDR3nt: TGCGCCAGCAGCTTGGACGGGCTAGGGGGCGAGCAGTACTTC

len: 17
j_gene: TRBJ2-7
v_gene: TRBV27
d_gene: TRBD1
abundance: .
CDR3aa: CASSLGQGFGGSYEQYF
CDR3nt: TGTGCCAGCAGCCTGGGACAGGGTTTCGGGGGCTCCTACGAGCAGTACTTC

len: 15
j_gene: TRBJ2-7
v_gene: TRBV6-2/TRBV6-3
d_gene: .
abundance: .
CDR3aa: CASSYSLGSTYEQYF
CDR3nt: TGTGCCAGCAGTTACTCGTTGGGCAGTACCTACGAGCAGTACTTC

len: 14
j_gene: TRBJ1-2
v_gene: TRBV7-9
d_gene: .
abundance: .
CDR3aa: CASIRDRPSHGYTF
CDR3nt: TGTGCCAGCATCCGAGACAGGCCGAGTCATGGCTACACCTTC

len: 13
j_gene: TRBJ2-7
v_gene: TRBV30
d_gene: TRBD1
abundance: once
CDR3aa: CAWSGTGGYEQYF
CDR3nt: TGTGCCTGGAGTGGGACAGGGGGCTACGAGCAGTACTTC

len: 14
j_gene: TRBJ1-5
v_gene: TRBV7-8
d_gene: TRBD1
abundance: .
CDR3aa: CASTPARGQQPQHF
CDR3nt: TGTGCCAGCACCCCAGCCAGGGGGCAACAGCCCCAGCATTTT

len: 16
j_gene: TRBJ1-5
v_gene: TRBV2
d_gene: TRBD1
abundance: few
CDR3aa: CASGSGTGVSNQPQHF
CDR3nt: TGTGCCAGCGGCTCCGGGACAGGTGTTAGCAATCAGCCCCAGCATTTT

len: 13
j_gene: TRBJ1-1
v_gene: TRBV4-2
d_gene: TRBD1
abundance: .
CDR3aa: CASSQEGTVEAFF
CDR3nt: TGTGCCAGCAGCCAAGAGGGGACAGTTGAAGCTTTCTTT

len: 19
j_gene: TRBJ2-1
v_gene: TRBV13
d_gene: TRBD2
abundance: .
CDR3aa: CASSPRPTAGGPSYNEQFF
CDR3nt: TGTGCCAGCAGCCCCCGTCCCACAGCGGGGGGGCCCTCCTACAATGAGCAGTTCTTC

len: 11
j_gene: TRBJ2-3
v_gene: TRBV6-5
d_gene: .
abundance: .
CDR3aa: CASARGDTQYF
CDR3nt: TGTGCCAGCGCTCGGGGAGATACGCAGTATTTT

len: 12
j_gene: TRBJ2-7
v_gene: TRBV2
d_gene: TRBD1
abundance: .
CDR3aa: CASSRDRGEQYF
CDR3nt: TGTGCCAGCAGTAGGGACAGGGGCGAGCAGTACTTC

len: 17
j_gene: TRBJ2-3
v_gene: TRBV7-6
d_gene: .
abundance: .
CDR3aa: CASSLGPLTSVGDTQYF
CDR3nt: TGTGCCAGCAGCTTAGGCCCCCTGACTTCGGTCGGCGATACGCAGTATTTT

len: 15
j_gene: TRBJ1-2
v_gene: TRBV7-9
d_gene: TRBD1
abundance: .
CDR3aa: CASSLGTGGHYGYTF
CDR3nt: TGTGCCAGCAGCTTAGGGACAGGGGGACACTATGGCTACACCTTC

len: 14
j_gene: TRBJ2-1
v_gene: TRBV19
d_gene: .
abundance: .
CDR3aa: CASSIRGRGDEQFF
CDR3nt: TGTGCCAGTAGTATACGAGGGAGAGGCGATGAGCAGTTCTTC

len: 17
j_gene: TRBJ2-6
v_gene: TRBV4-2
d_gene: .
abundance: .
CDR3aa: CASSPRTGKSGANVLTF
CDR3nt: TGTGCCAGCAGCCCCCGTACAGGAAAATCTGGGGCCAACGTCCTGACTTTC

len: 15
j_gene: TRBJ2-7
v_gene: TRBV19
d_gene: .
abundance: .
CDR3aa: CASSIGPSGGYEQYF
CDR3nt: TGTGCCAGTAGTATAGGCCCCTCCGGGGGCTACGAGCAGTACTTC

len: 13
j_gene: TRBJ2-7
v_gene: TRBV6-2/TRBV6-3
d_gene: TRBD2
abundance: .
CDR3aa: CASSWRGVYEQYF
CDR3nt: TGTGCCAGCAGTTGGCGGGGGGTCTACGAGCAGTACTTC

len: 16
j_gene: TRBJ2-1
v_gene: TRBV5-1
d_gene: .
abundance: .
CDR3aa: CASSFSAGNSYNEQFF
CDR3nt: TGCGCCAGCAGCTTCTCTGCGGGGAACTCCTACAATGAGCAGTTCTTC

len: 15
j_gene: TRBJ1-1
v_gene: TRBV6-1
d_gene: .
abundance: .
CDR3aa: CASSEQASWNTEAFF
CDR3nt: TGTGCCAGCAGTGAACAGGCTTCGTGGAACACTGAAGCTTTCTTT

len: 17
j_gene: TRBJ1-1
v_gene: TRBV11-2
d_gene: .
abundance: .
CDR3aa: CASSLTLATTMNTEAFF
CDR3nt: TGTGCCAGCAGCTTAACGTTGGCAACCACAATGAACACTGAAGCTTTCTTT

len: 15
j_gene: TRBJ1-5
v_gene: TRBV4-2
d_gene: TRBD1
abundance: .
CDR3aa: CASSQEDRGFMAQHF
CDR3nt: TGTGCCAGCAGCCAAGAGGACAGGGGATTTATGGCCCAGCATTTT

len: 13
j_gene: TRBJ2-2
v_gene: TRBV29-1
d_gene: TRBD1
abundance: .
CDR3aa: CSLIRGTGGELFF
CDR3nt: TGCAGCCTAATCAGGGGGACGGGCGGGGAGCTGTTTTTT

len: 13
j_gene: TRBJ2-6
v_gene: TRBV19
d_gene: .
abundance: .
CDR3aa: CASRGAGANVLTF
CDR3nt: TGTGCCAGTAGAGGGGCCGGGGCCAACGTCCTGACTTTC

len: 14
j_gene: TRBJ1-2
v_gene: TRBV12-5
d_gene: .
abundance: .
CDR3aa: CASGLVGRVDGYTF
CDR3nt: TGTGCTAGTGGTTTGGTCGGCAGGGTTGATGGCTACACCTTC

len: 15
j_gene: TRBJ2-7
v_gene: TRBV11-2
d_gene: TRBD1
abundance: .
CDR3aa: CASSLAGTGFYEQYF
CDR3nt: TGTGCCAGCAGCTTAGCGGGGACAGGGTTCTACGAGCAGTACTTC

len: 13
j_gene: TRBJ1-1
v_gene: TRBV6-2/TRBV6-3
d_gene: .
abundance: .
CDR3aa: CASSTLPRGEAFF
CDR3nt: TGTGCCAGCAGTACCCTCCCTAGGGGGGAAGCTTTCTTT

len: 14
j_gene: TRBJ1-1
v_gene: TRBV2
d_gene: TRBD1
abundance: .
CDR3aa: CASTSGQGYTEAFF
CDR3nt: TGTGCCAGCACCTCCGGACAGGGCTACACTGAAGCTTTCTTT

len: 15
j_gene: TRBJ1-2
v_gene: TRBV19
d_gene: TRBD1
abundance: .
CDR3aa: CASSMTGVANYGYTF
CDR3nt: TGTGCCAGTAGCATGACAGGGGTCGCTAACTATGGCTACACCTTC

len: 12
j_gene: TRBJ2-7
v_gene: TRBV11-3
d_gene: TRBD2
abundance: once
CDR3aa: CASSRAGGEQYF
CDR3nt: TGTGCCAGCAGCCGTGCGGGGGGAGAGCAGTACTTC

len: 13
j_gene: TRBJ2-7
v_gene: TRBV3-1/TRBV3-2
d_gene: TRBD2
abundance: .
CDR3aa: CASSSTAGGEQYF
CDR3nt: TGTGCCAGCAGCTCAACAGCGGGGGGCGAGCAGTACTTC

len: 16
j_gene: TRBJ2-7
v_gene: TRBV5-1
d_gene: .
abundance: .
CDR3aa: CASSLGWGDGTYEQYF
CDR3nt: TGCGCCAGCAGCTTGGGGTGGGGGGACGGAACCTACGAGCAGTACTTC

len: 14
j_gene: TRBJ1-1
v_gene: TRBV27
d_gene: .
abundance: .
CDR3aa: CASSLRSRNTEAFF
CDR3nt: TGTGCCAGCAGTTTGCGCTCGAGGAACACTGAAGCTTTCTTT

len: 13
j_gene: TRBJ2-7
v_gene: TRBV11-2
d_gene: .
abundance: .
CDR3aa: CASEKVAYYEQYF
CDR3nt: TGTGCCAGTGAAAAGGTAGCCTACTACGAGCAGTACTTC

len: 15
j_gene: TRBJ1-3
v_gene: TRBV9
d_gene: .
abundance: .
CDR3aa: CASSARQTSGNTIYF
CDR3nt: TGTGCCAGCAGCGCTCGACAGACCTCTGGAAACACCATATATTTT

len: 16
j_gene: TRBJ1-1
v_gene: TRBV27
d_gene: .
abundance: .
CDR3aa: CASRFTGLGRGTEAFF
CDR3nt: TGTGCCAGCAGATTTACAGGGCTGGGGAGGGGCACTGAAGCTTTCTTT

len: 15
j_gene: TRBJ1-4
v_gene: TRBV19
d_gene: .
abundance: once
CDR3aa: CASSPRERRDEKLFF
CDR3nt: TGTGCCAGTAGTCCGCGTGAGAGGCGTGATGAAAAACTGTTTTTT

len: 14
j_gene: TRBJ2-3
v_gene: TRBV27
d_gene: .
abundance: .
CDR3aa: CASSSIRFTDTQYF
CDR3nt: TGTGCCAGCAGTAGTATCAGGTTCACAGATACGCAGTATTTT

len: 12
j_gene: TRBJ2-5
v_gene: TRBV7-2
d_gene: .
abundance: once
CDR3aa: CATRGGSETQYF
CDR3nt: TGTGCCACTCGAGGCGGGTCCGAGACCCAGTACTTC

len: 18
j_gene: TRBJ2-3
v_gene: TRBV5-8
d_gene: TRBD2
abundance: .
CDR3aa: CASSSSSTSGGFTDTQYF
CDR3nt: TGTGCCAGCAGCTCGTCGTCTACTAGCGGGGGGTTTACAGATACGCAGTATTTT

len: 14
j_gene: TRBJ2-7
v_gene: TRBV15
d_gene: .
abundance: few
CDR3aa: CATSREDRGFEQYF
CDR3nt: TGTGCCACCAGCAGAGAGGACAGAGGTTTCGAGCAGTACTTC

len: 16
j_gene: TRBJ1-3
v_gene: TRBV18
d_gene: .
abundance: .
CDR3aa: CASSPAAGLSGNTIYF
CDR3nt: TGTGCCAGCTCACCGGCGGCAGGACTCTCTGGAAACACCATATATTTT

len: 13
j_gene: TRBJ2-3
v_gene: TRBV30
d_gene: .
abundance: .
CDR3aa: CAWEGRVTDTQYF
CDR3nt: TGTGCCTGGGAGGGCAGGGTCACAGATACGCAGTATTTT

len: 15
j_gene: TRBJ2-1
v_gene: TRBV6-5
d_gene: TRBD2
abundance: .
CDR3aa: CASRISGGDYNEQFF
CDR3nt: TGTGCCAGCAGGATTAGCGGGGGGGACTACAATGAGCAGTTCTTC

len: 12
j_gene: TRBJ1-2
v_gene: TRBV6-6
d_gene: TRBD1
abundance: .
CDR3aa: CASSRTGLGYTF
CDR3nt: TGTGCCAGCAGCCGGACAGGGCTAGGCTACACCTTC

len: 15
j_gene: TRBJ1-2
v_gene: TRBV7-2
d_gene: .
abundance: .
CDR3aa: CASSPRPAEVYGYTF
CDR3nt: TGTGCCAGCAGCCCCCGGCCCGCGGAAGTTTATGGCTACACCTTC

len: 15
j_gene: TRBJ1-6
v_gene: TRBV14
d_gene: .
abundance: .
CDR3aa: CASSAPGNWNSPLHF
CDR3nt: TGTGCCAGCAGCGCCCCGGGGAACTGGAATTCACCCCTCCACTTT

len: 14
j_gene: TRBJ2-1
v_gene: TRBV11-2
d_gene: .
abundance: .
CDR3aa: CASSLEPGYNEQFF
CDR3nt: TGTGCCAGCAGCTTAGAACCGGGCTACAATGAGCAGTTCTTC

len: 16
j_gene: TRBJ2-3
v_gene: TRBV28
d_gene: TRBD2
abundance: .
CDR3aa: CASSLWAGGPTDTQYF
CDR3nt: TGTGCCAGCAGTTTATGGGCGGGGGGGCCTACAGATACGCAGTATTTT